This T cell receptor beta chain was identified in a study of T cell responses to AZD1222 COVID-19 vaccine. Notes on the study in general: Donors were largely white British and mainly female; clonal diversity was possibly underestimated.

For this clone: Its antigen is currently unknown.

The CDR3 contains 12 residues. Germline V gene data show CDR1 as SGHRS and CDR2 as YFSETQ. V dropped 4 bases and J dropped 5 bases, with 9 bases sitting between them. Only in-frame clones appear in the TCRdb table, and some are missing; sequencing was by immunoSEQ multiplex PCR. The data show roughly 130,000 clones, about nine tenths seen once. Material: peripheral blood, obtained on day 0 of AZD1222 vaccination. The sequence was collected from an adult in good health. The gene calls are TRBV5-1 and TRBJ1-2, with a possible D match to TRBD1 (6 bases). CDR3 residues: CASSEQGYGYTF. The CDR3 bases are TGCGCCAGCAGCGAACAGGGATATGGCTACACCTTC. The whole variable domain, filled in from reference TRBV5-1 and TRBJ1-2, reads KAGVTQTPRYLIKTRGQQVTLSCSPISGHRSVSWYQQTPGQGLQFLFEYFSETQRNKGNFPGRFSGRQFSNSRSEMNVSTLELGDSALYLCASSEQGYGYTFGSGTRLTVV.